This T cell receptor (beta chain) was recovered during a study of cytomegalovirus exposure and HLA in healthy donors. Study findings and constraints: Among the sequence variants, a highly shared cluster was likely an artifact of sequencing.

The primer mix had 60 Vbeta and 13 Jbeta primers. Assay: immunoSEQ multiplex PCR; the TCRdb copy retains only in-frame clones and omits some. Among 150,000 to 200,000 clones, around 75% were seen once, and the ten largest hold around 1.6%. V was shortened by 1 base and J by 3 bases, with 11 bases between the two germline ends. The CDR3 is 14 residues long. As for this clone: Its antigen is undetermined.

Sequencing input: PBMCs. The rearrangement links TRBV5-3 to TRBJ2-7, with D tentatively TRBD1 (6 bases). TRBV5-3 is treated as an ORF (open reading frame) with a function not yet certain. The sequence came from a woman aged 45-59 years in good health and CMV-seronegative. In DNA, the CDR3 is TGTGCCAGAAGCTTGAACAGGGACCTCTACGAGCAGTACTTC. Translating gives CARSLNRDLYEQYF.